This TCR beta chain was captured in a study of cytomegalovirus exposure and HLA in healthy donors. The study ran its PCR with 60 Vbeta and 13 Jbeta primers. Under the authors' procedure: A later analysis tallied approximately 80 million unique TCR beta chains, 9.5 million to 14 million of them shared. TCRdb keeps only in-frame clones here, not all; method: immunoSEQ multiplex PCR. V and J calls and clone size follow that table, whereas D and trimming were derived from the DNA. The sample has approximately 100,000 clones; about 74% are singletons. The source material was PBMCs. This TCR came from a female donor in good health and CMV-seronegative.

The CDR3 sequence is CASHPAGGDSYEQYF. The CDR3 DNA follows: TGCGCCAGCCACCCCGCGGGGGGGGACTCCTACGAGCAGTACTTC. The J gene is TRBJ2-7, the V gene TRBV5-1; 9 nucleotides line up with TRBD2. Germline V gene data show CDR1 as SGHRS and CDR2 as YFSETQ. V trimming: 7 bases; J trimming: 0 bases; junction bases outside the gene matches: 8. There are 15 residues in the CDR3.